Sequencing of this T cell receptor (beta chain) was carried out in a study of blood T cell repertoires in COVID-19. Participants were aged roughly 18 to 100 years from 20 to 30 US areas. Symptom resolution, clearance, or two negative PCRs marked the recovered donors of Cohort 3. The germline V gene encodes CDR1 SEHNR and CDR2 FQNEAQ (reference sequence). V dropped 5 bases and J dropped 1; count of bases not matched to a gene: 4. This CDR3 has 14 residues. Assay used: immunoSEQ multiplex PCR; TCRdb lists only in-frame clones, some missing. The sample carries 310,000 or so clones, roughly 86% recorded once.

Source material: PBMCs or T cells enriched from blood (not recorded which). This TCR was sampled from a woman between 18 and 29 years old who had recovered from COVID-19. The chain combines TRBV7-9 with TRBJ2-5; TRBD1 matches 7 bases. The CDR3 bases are TGTGCCAGCAGCCCGAGACAGGGCCAAGAGACCCAGTACTTC. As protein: CASSPRQGQETQYF. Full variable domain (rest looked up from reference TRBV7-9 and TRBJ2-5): DTGVSQNPRHKITKRGQNVTFRCDPISEHNRLYWYRQTLGQGPEFLTYFQNEAQLEKSRLLSDRFSAERPKGSFSTLEIQRTEQGDSAMYLCASSPRQGQETQYFGPGTRLLVL.